Presented here are 24 T cell receptor beta chains from one specimen sequenced in a study of blood T cells in healthy people across ages. Sample-barcoded 5' priming and a J-beta primer mix drove a second PCR of about 6 to 12 cycles. TCRdb itself ran the 5' RACE reads through MiXCR, one entry per CDR3 protein. Counted here are 540,000 or so distinct CDR3 sequences, 40% to 55% occurring once; the ten biggest clones make up roughly 24%. What was sequenced was blood. These receptors were obtained from a man older than 75 in good health.

This clonotype was counted only a few times. The chain uses TRBV7-3 and TRBJ2-5; a weak D match, TRBD2 (5 bases). This CDR3 has 13 residues. Trimming left V 3 bases short and J 2 bases short, with 7 bases between. Germline lookup yields CDR1 SGHTA and CDR2 FQGTGA. The CDR3 spells CASSFGDQETQYF. CDR3 nucleotides: TGTGCCAGCAGCTTCGGGGATCAAGAGACCCAGTACTTC. Complete variable domain (other parts from reference TRBV7-3 and TRBJ2-5): GAGVSQTPSNKVTEKGKYVELRCDPISGHTALYWYRQSLGQGPEFLIYFQGTGAADDSGLPNDRFFAVRPEGSVSTLKIQRTERGDSAVYLCASSFGDQETQYFGPGTRLLVL.

The rearrangement links TRBV6-6 to TRBJ2-4; 11 bases agree with TRBD1. Trimming removed 7 bases from V and 4 bases from J; junction bases left unmatched: 6. Germline V gene sequence: CDR1 MNHNY, CDR2 SVGAGI (reference sequence). The CDR3 loop spans 15 amino acids. In DNA form, the CDR3 reads TGTGCCAGCAACCCAGGACAGGGGGCGAAAAACATTCAGTACTTC. This codes for CASNPGQGAKNIQYF.

This clonotype was counted a single time. The chain employs TRBV24-1 and TRBJ2-5; D remains unclear. V lost 9 bases and J 2 bases, leaving 21 bases between the germline ends. CDR1 and CDR2 from the germline V gene are KGHDR and SFDVKD. The CDR3 length is 16 residues. CDR3 protein: CATSNTGPSKQETQYF. Written as DNA, the CDR3 is TGTGCCACCTCTAACACCGGGCCATCAAAGCAAGAGACCCAGTACTTC.

This clonotype was observed a handful of times. The genes are TRBV11-1 and TRBJ2-3, with D possibly being TRBD1 or TRBD2 (5 bases each). CDR3 length equals 16 residues. Germline CDR1 and CDR2: SGHAT and FQDESV (reference sequence). Trimming took 5 bases from V and 6 from J, leaving 21 bases between them. The CDR3 DNA is TGTGCCAGCAGCGAACCAGGGACGAGCATTGTGGATACGCAGTATTTT. It codes for CASSEPGTSIVDTQYF.

The V and J genes are TRBV6-5 and TRBJ2-6; D not resolved. The germline CDR1 and CDR2 sequences are MNHEY and SVGAGI. Trimming removed 2 bases at V and 2 bases at J, with 10 bases between. The CDR3 runs to 16 residues. As DNA, the CDR3 is TGTGCCAGCAGTTACGGGCGTGGGGCTGGGGCCAACGTCCTGACTTTC. Its translation: CASSYGRGAGANVLTF.

This clonotype came up a few times. The chain links TRBV20-1 to TRBJ1-2, with TRBD1 matching over 7 bases. The CDR3 loop spans 13 amino acids. After removal of 3 bases from V and 4 bases from J, the junction contained 5 bases not matched to a gene. Germline values: CDR1 DFQATT, CDR2 SNEGSKA (reference sequence). The CDR3 protein is CSARAGTAYGYTF. The CDR3 DNA reads TGCAGTGCTAGGGCGGGGACAGCCTATGGCTACACCTTC.

This clonotype has a handful of counts. V is TRBV5-1 and J is TRBJ2-5, with D perhaps matching TRBD1 (5 bases). The V end was cut by 0 bases, the J end by 5 bases, with 14 bases between. CDR1 is SGHRS, CDR2 YFSETQ, per germline. The CDR3 runs to 15 residues. CDR3 nucleotides: TGCGCCAGCAGCTTGGTTGGCAGGGTGTGGGAGACCCAGTACTTC. Translating gives CASSLVGRVWETQYF.

Worth noting for this clonotype: The junction shows a germline mismatch at one end, possibly a read error. The chain has TRBV20-1 and TRBJ2-7; TRBD2 agrees at 9 bases. The germline CDR1 and CDR2 sequences are DFQATT and SNEGSKA (reference sequence). CDR3 length: 15 amino acids. The CDR3 DNA sequence: TGCAGTGCCAGAGATCGCGGGAGGGCCCTCTACGAGCAGTACTTC. Its protein product is CSARDRGRALYEQYF.

The CDR3 sequence: CASSRSRNEQFF. CDR3 sequence (DNA): TGTGCCAGCAGCCGAAGTCGCAATGAGCAGTTCTTC. The rearrangement joins TRBV3-1 to TRBJ2-1; D unresolved. This CDR3 region has 12 residues. The germline V gene has CDR1 LGHDT and CDR2 YNNKEL (reference sequence). Trimming removed 4 bases from V and 6 bases from J, with 7 bases in between.

This clonotype has more than one count but fewer than ten. The rearrangement links TRBV20-1 to TRBJ2-7; D not resolved. Germline assignment: CDR1 DFQATT and CDR2 SNEGSKA (reference sequence). V was clipped by 0 bases and J by 2 bases, with 11 bases between them. The CDR3 totals 14 residues. The CDR3 loop reads CSARDSPPPYEQYF. CDR3 coding DNA: TGCAGTGCTAGAGACAGCCCTCCTCCCTACGAGCAGTACTTC.

The chain carries TRBV29-1 and TRBJ2-5; D is perhaps TRBD1 (5 bases). Germline V gene lookup returns CDR1 SQVTM and CDR2 ANQGSEA. V lost 7 bases and J lost 4, with 13 bases in between. The CDR3 is made up of 12 amino acids. In DNA form, the CDR3 reads TGCAGCGCTGCGGACACGCTAGAGACCCAGTACTTC. Amino acids: CSAADTLETQYF.

There are a few counts of this clonotype. V is TRBV27 and J is TRBJ2-5; 9 bases fit TRBD1. The V gene's germline CDR1 is MNHEY and CDR2 SMNVEV (reference sequence). The CDR3 is 13 amino acids. V lost 5 bases, J lost 5 bases, and 3 bases stayed unmatched. The CDR3 region has the DNA TGTGCCAGCAGTCGACAGGGGGGGGAGACCCAGTACTTC. It specifies CASSRQGGETQYF.

As to this clonotype: This may stem from a read error, because a much larger clone lies one nucleotide away. The chain recombines TRBV6-6 with TRBJ2-7; TRBD1 matches at 9 bases. J was trimmed by 7 bases and V by 2 bases; bases with no gene match: 6. The length of the CDR3 is 14 residues. Germline assignment: CDR1 MNHNY and CDR2 SVGAGI (reference sequence). Written as DNA, the CDR3 is TGTGCCAGCAGTTACGCAGGGGACAGGGTGGAGCAGTACTTC. Amino acids: CASSYAGDRVEQYF.

This clonotype turned up a few times. This rearrangement joins TRBV7-8 to TRBJ2-1; D remains unclear. From germline, CDR1 is SGHVS and CDR2 FQNEAQ. The V end was cut by 1 base, the J end by 5 bases, with 3 bases between. This CDR3 is built from 12 residues. This CDR3 is CASSLEDNEQFF. The CDR3 nucleotides read TGTGCCAGCAGCTTAGAAGACAATGAGCAGTTCTTC. The full variable domain, rest sourced from reference TRBV7-8 and TRBJ2-1, is GAGVSQSPRYKVAKRGQDVALRCDPISGHVSLFWYQQALGQGPEFLTYFQNEAQLDKSGLPSDRFFAERPEGSVSTLKIQRTQQEDSAVYLCASSLEDNEQFFGPGTRLTVL.

On this clonotype: A much more abundant neighbour one base away suggests this may be a read error. The chain carries TRBV20-1 and TRBJ2-1; D may be TRBD2 (5 bases). Germline V gene sequence: CDR1 DFQATT, CDR2 SNEGSKA (reference sequence). The CDR3 has 12 amino acids. The DNA of the CDR3 is TGCAGGGCTAGAGATTGGAGGCCTGAGCAGTTCTTC. It codes for CRARDWRPEQFF.

At least ten counts were recorded for this clonotype. The V and J genes are TRBV6-5 and TRBJ2-7, with TRBD1 matching 8 bases. J was trimmed by 4 bases and V by 0 bases; bases with no gene match: 8. Germline assignment: CDR1 MNHEY and CDR2 SVGAGI. The CDR3 spans 16 residues. The CDR3 region is CASSYSARGRMYEQYF. Written as DNA, the CDR3 is TGTGCCAGCAGTTACTCTGCCAGGGGGCGCATGTACGAGCAGTACTTC.

The V call is TRBV20-1, the J call TRBJ2-1; a weak D match, TRBD1 (6 bases). Trimming removed 3 bases at V and 9 bases at J, with 9 bases between. The CDR3 runs to 11 residues. Per the germline V gene, CDR1 is DFQATT and CDR2 is SNEGSKA (reference sequence). The CDR3 DNA is TGCAGTGCTAGCCGAGGGGGTGAGCAGTTCTTC. This gives the protein CSASRGGEQFF.

This clonotype has more than one count but fewer than ten. The chain has TRBV9 and TRBJ2-7, with 10 nucleotides matching TRBD2. Germline CDR1 is SGDLS and CDR2 is YYNGEE. After removal of 4 bases from V and 0 bases from J, the junction contained 16 bases not matched to a gene. This CDR3 comprises 19 residues. The CDR3: CASSPRRLAGESPSYEQYF. DNA of the CDR3: TGTGCCAGCAGCCCCCGGCGGCTAGCGGGAGAGAGCCCCTCCTACGAGCAGTACTTC.

This sequence joins TRBV5-1 and TRBJ2-3; D unresolved. This CDR3 comprises 14 residues. V was clipped by 4 bases and J by 2 bases, with 11 bases between them. Per germline, CDR1 SGHRS and CDR2 YFSETQ. The CDR3 region is CASSPGPDTDTQYF. In DNA, the CDR3 is TGCGCCAGCAGCCCGGGCCCTGACACAGATACGCAGTATTTT.

This chain joins TRBV12-3 or TRBV12-4 and TRBJ1-1, with 11 bases identical to TRBD1. The ends lost 6 bases at V and 4 bases at J; junction bases unmatched: 7. The CDR3 has 15 amino acids. As DNA, the CDR3 is TGTGCCAGCAGCCCGGACAGGGGGCCGTTCACTGAAGCTTTCTTT. Residues: CASSPDRGPFTEAFF.

This clonotype was counted only a few times. The chain couples TRBV12-3 or TRBV12-4 to TRBJ2-5; possibly TRBD2 for D (5 bases). The end of the DNA fits TRBJ2-7 better, so the J call may be wrong. The CDR3 has 13 amino acids. The CDR3 sequence: CAILMSSAGEQYF. CDR3 nucleotides: TGTGCCATCCTAATGTCCTCCGCGGGCGAGCAGTACTTC.

This clonotype was found a few times. The chain's CDR3 is CASSVGDRVVRNEQFF. CDR3 nucleotide sequence: TGTGCCAGCAGCGTCGGGGACAGGGTAGTCCGAAATGAGCAGTTCTTC. This chain uses TRBV7-9 with TRBJ2-1, with TRBD1 matching 9 bases. The ends lost 5 bases at V and 7 bases at J; junction bases unmatched: 12. This CDR3 has 16 amino acids. The germline gives CDR1 SEHNR, CDR2 FQNEAQ (reference sequence).

The chain recombines TRBV29-1 with TRBJ1-1; TRBD1 matches 7 bases. The germline CDR1 and CDR2 sequences are SQVTM and ANQGSEA. CDR3 length equals 13 residues. The ends lost 7 bases at V and 5 bases at J; junction bases unmatched: 10. CDR3 residues: CSAVRQGGTEAFF. The DNA of the CDR3 is TGCAGCGCCGTCCGACAGGGTGGGACTGAAGCTTTCTTT. Drawing the rest from reference TRBV29-1 and TRBJ1-1, the complete variable domain is SAVISQKPSRDICQRGTSLTIQCQVDSQVTMMFWYRQQPGQSLTLIATANQGSEATYESGFVIDKFPISRPNLTFSTLTVSNMSPEDSSIYLCSAVRQGGTEAFFGQGTRLTVV.

The sample holds a few counts of this clonotype. This rearrangement joins TRBV27 to TRBJ1-5, with D maybe TRBD1 (6 bases). V was cut by 6 bases and J by 0 bases, with 12 bases left in between. Germline V gives CDR1 MNHEY, CDR2 SMNVEV (reference sequence). The CDR3 has 15 amino acids. The CDR3 loop is CASSTTGYSNQPQHF. CDR3 nucleotides: TGTGCCAGCAGCACGACAGGCTATAGCAATCAGCCCCAGCATTTT.